These 10 T cell receptor beta chains originate from one sample sequenced in a study of shared clonotypes between healthy human individuals. CD45RO-negative cells were positively selected for CCR7, leaving out terminally differentiated effector memory CD45RA+ cells. Here immunoSEQ multiplex PCR was the method, and the copy in TCRdb shows in-frame clones only, minus some. The sample lists about 2 million clones, around 96% occurring once. The sequencing input was naive CD8+ T cells sorted from blood. These receptors were obtained from a man aged 18 to 30 in good health.

V is TRBV6-5 and J is TRBJ1-4; no reliable D call. The V gene's germline CDR1 is MNHEY and CDR2 SVGAGI. Trimming cost V 0 bases and J 3 bases, with 8 bases left between them. The CDR3 runs to 15 residues. The DNA of the CDR3 is TGTGCCAGCAGTTACTCGAATGGGCCTAATGAAAAACTGTTTTTT. It yields the protein CASSYSNGPNEKLFF.

CDR3 bases: TGCGCCAGCAGCTTGGACGAATACAGGGATGAAAAACTGTTTTTT. This encodes CASSLDEYRDEKLFF. The chain combines TRBV5-1 with TRBJ1-4, with D maybe TRBD1 (6 bases). This CDR3 spans 15 amino acids. The V end lost 0 bases, the J end lost 6 bases, and 12 bases lay between the germline ends. Per germline, CDR1 SGHRS and CDR2 YFSETQ.

This clone has just a few counts. This specimen includes other DNA sequences encoding the same CDR3. The CDR3 protein is CASSVGTTNTGELFF. The CDR3 DNA follows: TGTGCCAGCAGCGTAGGGACAACGAACACCGGGGAGCTGTTTTTT. The genes are TRBV9 and TRBJ2-2, with D possibly matching TRBD1 (5 bases). Deletions cut 0 bases from V and 0 bases from J, with 6 bases between. The CDR3 is made up of 15 amino acids. CDR1 is SGDLS, CDR2 YYNGEE, per germline.

The V call is TRBV9, the J call TRBJ2-7; TRBD2 might be the D (5 bases). V was cut by 0 bases and J by 0 bases, with 13 bases left in between. The germline gives CDR1 SGDLS, CDR2 YYNGEE. This CDR3 is 16 amino acids long. CDR3 sequence reads: CASSVGADWTSYEQYF. CDR3 in DNA: TGTGCCAGCAGCGTAGGAGCGGACTGGACCTCCTACGAGCAGTACTTC.

This sequence joins TRBV2 and TRBJ2-1; 12 bases map to TRBD1. The CDR3 spans 17 residues. V lost 0 bases, J lost 1 base, and 1 base stayed unmatched. The germline gives CDR1 SNHLY, CDR2 FYNNEI. This CDR3 reads CASSEAGQGASYNEQFF. CDR3 in DNA: TGTGCCAGCAGTGAAGCGGGACAGGGGGCTTCCTACAATGAGCAGTTCTTC.

The DNA for the CDR3 is TGTGCCAGCAGTTACTCGTTGGGAGGACGGGGCACTGAAGCTTTCTTT. Translation gives CASSYSLGGRGTEAFF. This chain joins TRBV6-5 and TRBJ1-1; D is uncertain. The germline gives CDR1 MNHEY, CDR2 SVGAGI. Trimming removed 0 bases from V and 4 bases from J, with 15 bases in between. The CDR3 runs 16 residues.

This clone was observed once. This chain links TRBV5-6 with TRBJ2-5; D is tentatively TRBD1 or TRBD2 (5 bases each). This CDR3 region has 16 residues. V lost 3 bases, J lost 2 bases, and 17 bases lay in between. CDR1 SGHDT and CDR2 YYEEEE come from the germline V gene. CDR3 amino acids: CASSWVGDLEQETQYF. DNA for the CDR3: TGTGCCAGCAGCTGGGTGGGGGATTTGGAACAAGAGACCCAGTACTTC.

Turning to this clone: The sample carries other DNA sequences with the same CDR3. This rearrangement joins TRBV5-1 to TRBJ2-7; D is possibly TRBD2 (6 bases). Trimming left V 2 bases short and J 1 base short, with 7 bases between. Germline V lookup: CDR1 SGHRS, CDR2 YFSETQ. The CDR3 totals 13 residues. CDR3 nucleotides: TGCGCCAGCAGCTTCGGGGGTTCCTACGAGCAGTACTTC. The encoded protein is CASSFGGSYEQYF.

This rearrangement joins TRBV6-5 to TRBJ1-1; unclear D gene. Trimming shortened V by 0 bases and J by 2 bases, and 13 bases separated the two germline ends. Germline V CDR1 and CDR2: MNHEY, SVGAGI. CDR3 length equals 16 residues. This CDR3 is CASSYSYGGLNTEAFF. The DNA for the CDR3 is TGTGCCAGCAGTTACTCGTATGGAGGGCTCAACACTGAAGCTTTCTTT.

This clone was counted a few times. The germline gene is not matched at one end of the junction; a read error may be the cause. The rearrangement links TRBV13 to TRBJ1-1; TRBD1 matches 8 bases. CDR1 and CDR2 from the germline V gene are PRHDT and FYEKMQ (reference sequence). The CDR3 extends over 14 amino acids. CDR3 DNA: TGTGCCAGCAGCCTAGGACAGGGCGGCACTGAAGCTTTCTTT. Residues: CASSLGQGGTEAFF.